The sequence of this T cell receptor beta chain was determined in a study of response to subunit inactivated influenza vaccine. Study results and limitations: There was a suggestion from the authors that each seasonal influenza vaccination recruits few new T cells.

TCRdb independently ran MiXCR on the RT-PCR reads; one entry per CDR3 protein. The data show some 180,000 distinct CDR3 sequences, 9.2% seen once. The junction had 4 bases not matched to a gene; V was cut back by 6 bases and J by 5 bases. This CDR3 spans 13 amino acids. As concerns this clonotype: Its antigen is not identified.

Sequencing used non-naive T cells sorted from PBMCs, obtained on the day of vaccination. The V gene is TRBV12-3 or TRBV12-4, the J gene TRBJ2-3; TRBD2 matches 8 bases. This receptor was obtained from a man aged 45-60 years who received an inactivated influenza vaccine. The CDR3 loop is CASRGLVGDTQYF. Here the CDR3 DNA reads TGTGCCAGCAGGGGACTAGTAGGAGATACGCAGTATTTT.